The 17 T cell receptor beta chains presented below share a single source sample, sequenced in a study of blood T cell repertoires in COVID-19. TCRdb's copy holds only in-frame clones and misses some; the assay was immunoSEQ multiplex PCR. The table shows 20,000 to 30,000 clones, with approximately 86% occurring only once. The sequenced material came from peripheral blood. The receptors were sampled from a human donor in a cohort sampled during active COVID-19.

V and J are TRBV30 and TRBJ1-1; 11 bases line up with TRBD1. Germline V gene sequence: CDR1 GTSNPN, CDR2 SVGIG (reference sequence). The V segment lost 5 bases and the J segment 8 bases; nucleotides outside the gene matches: 4. CDR3 length: 12 residues. DNA of the CDR3: TGTGCCTGGGGGACAGGGGGTATCGAAGCTTTCTTT. Translation: CAWGTGGIEAFF. Combining the CDR3 with reference TRBV30 and TRBJ1-1 gives the whole variable domain SQTIHQWPATLVQPVGSPLSLECTVEGTSNPNLYWYRQAAGRGLQLLFYSVGIGQISSEVPQNLSASRPQDRQFILSSKKLLLSDSGFYLCAWGTGGIEAFFGQGTRLTVV.

The rearrangement joins TRBV7-8 to TRBJ2-1; 8 bases fit TRBD2. In germline, CDR1 is SGHVS, CDR2 FQNEAQ. J lost 4 bases, V lost 1 base, and 3 bases had no gene match. This CDR3 is built from 15 residues. CDR3 DNA sequence: TGTGCCAGCAGCTTAGGACTAGCGATTTACAATGAGCAGTTCTTC. It is translated as CASSLGLAIYNEQFF.

V is TRBV5-4 and J is TRBJ2-7; 11 nucleotides line up with TRBD2. There are 16 residues in the CDR3. J gave up 5 bases and V 3 bases, and 10 bases lay outside the gene matches. Looked up from germline, CDR1 is SGHNT and CDR2 is YYREEE (reference sequence). CDR3 DNA sequence: TGTGCCAGCAGCTCACCCACTAGCGGGAGTTCCCACGAGCAGTACTTC. It encodes CASSSPTSGSSHEQYF.

The V gene is TRBV9, the J gene TRBJ2-7, with a tentative D call TRBD2 (5 bases). CDR3 size: 12 residues. V gave up 4 bases and J gave up 7 bases, with 12 bases separating them. The germline V gene has CDR1 SGDLS and CDR2 YYNGEE. The DNA for the CDR3 is TGTGCCAGCAGCCAACTAGGGCGTGAGCAGTACTTC. As protein: CASSQLGREQYF.

This clone occurred once. This chain connects TRBV28 to TRBJ1-2; no reliable D call. Germline V gene lookup returns CDR1 MDHEN and CDR2 SYDVKM. Trimming removed 7 bases at V and 0 bases at J, with 9 bases between. The CDR3 is 13 amino acids. The CDR3 nucleotides read TGTGCCAGCAATTTTAACTCTAACTATGGCTACACCTTC. This codes for CASNFNSNYGYTF.

The rearrangement uses TRBV11-3 and TRBJ2-5, with 9 bases fitting TRBD2. The CDR3 is 15 residues long. Germline V CDR1 and CDR2: SGHNT, YENEEA. J was trimmed by 3 bases and V by 1 base; bases with no gene match: 3. CDR3 in DNA: TGTGCCAGCAGCTTAGGAGGCGGGAGGGAAGAGACCCAGTACTTC. Amino acids: CASSLGGGREETQYF.

The rearrangement joins TRBV19 to TRBJ2-7; TRBD1 is a possible D gene (6 bases). CDR3 length: 13 residues. Deletions cut 6 bases from V and 5 bases from J, with 14 bases between. The V gene's germline CDR1 is LNHDA and CDR2 SQIVND (reference sequence). In DNA form, the CDR3 reads TGTGCCAGTAGGTCCAGGGGAGAGGACGAGCAGTACTTC. It encodes CASRSRGEDEQYF.

Turning to this clone: Germline is not matched at one junction end, which may reflect a read error. The chain combines TRBV5-4 with TRBJ2-3, with 11 bases matching TRBD1. The germline gives CDR1 SGHNT, CDR2 YYREEE (reference sequence). The CDR3 sequence is 15 residues long. The CDR3 nucleotides read TGTGCCAGCAGTTTGGACAGGGGGCTTTCCGATACGCAGTATTTT. It specifies CASSLDRGLSDTQYF. The full variable domain, rest sourced from reference TRBV5-4 and TRBJ2-3, is ETGVTQSPTHLIKTRGQQVTLRCSSQSGHNTVSWYQQALGQGPQFIFQYYREEENGRGNFPPRFSGLQFPNYSSELNVNALELDDSALYLCASSLDRGLSDTQYFGPGTRLTVL.

This clone showed up just a few times. V gene TRBV11-2 combines with J gene TRBJ1-1, with 11 bases lining up with TRBD1. This CDR3 is 14 amino acids long. Germline assignment: CDR1 SGHAT and CDR2 FQNNGV. Unmatched junction bases numbered 1, after V lost 4 bases and J lost 3 bases. The CDR3 reads CASSSGQGDTEAFF. The CDR3 nucleotides read TGTGCCAGCAGCTCGGGACAGGGGGACACTGAAGCTTTCTTT. Full variable domain (outside the CDR3, taken from reference TRBV11-2 and TRBJ1-1): EAGVAQSPRYKIIEKRQSVAFWCNPISGHATLYWYQQILGQGPKLLIQFQNNGVVDDSQLPKDRFSAERLKGVDSTLKIQPAKLEDSAVYLCASSSGQGDTEAFFGQGTRLTVV.

This chain joins TRBV5-1 and TRBJ2-3, with unresolved D. The V gene's germline CDR1 is SGHRS and CDR2 YFSETQ. The CDR3 has 15 residues. Trimming stripped 0 bases from V and 1 base from J, with 9 bases between. CDR3 in amino acids: CASSLVAPGTDTQYF. In DNA, the CDR3 is TGCGCCAGCAGCTTGGTGGCTCCAGGCACAGATACGCAGTATTTT. The full variable domain, its missing parts supplied by reference TRBV5-1 and TRBJ2-3, is KAGVTQTPRYLIKTRGQQVTLSCSPISGHRSVSWYQQTPGQGLQFLFEYFSETQRNKGNFPGRFSGRQFSNSRSEMNVSTLELGDSALYLCASSLVAPGTDTQYFGPGTRLTVL.

This chain connects TRBV5-6 to TRBJ1-1; 8 bases fit TRBD1. The length of the CDR3 is 16 residues. Germline V gene data show CDR1 as SGHDT and CDR2 as YYEEEE. The V gene end was trimmed by 4 bases and the J gene end by 3 bases; junction bases not matched to a gene: 11. DNA of the CDR3: TGTGCCAGCAGCACCAACAGGGGGAAAGTTTACACTGAAGCTTTCTTT. It encodes CASSTNRGKVYTEAFF.

The J gene is TRBJ1-6, the V gene TRBV14; the D is unclear. Trimming cost V 4 bases and J 8 bases, with 12 bases left between them. The CDR3 runs 14 residues. Germline V gene sequence: CDR1 SGHDN, CDR2 FVKESK. The CDR3 is CASSPDYRDSPLHF. CDR3 DNA: TGTGCCAGCAGCCCCGATTACCGGGATTCACCCCTCCACTTT. Together with reference TRBV14 and TRBJ1-6, the CDR3 gives the full variable domain: EAGVTQFPSHSVIEKGQTVTLRCDPISGHDNLYWYRRVMGKEIKFLLHFVKESKQDESGMPNNRFLAERTGGTYSTLKVQPAELEDSGVYFCASSPDYRDSPLHFGNGTRLTVT.

The sample holds one count of this clone. An end of the junction differs from the germline gene, which may be a read error. The same CDR3 arises from other DNA sequences in this sample as well. The gene calls are TRBV5-4 and TRBJ2-7; 9 nucleotides align to TRBD1. In germline, CDR1 is SGHNT, CDR2 YYREEE (reference sequence). The CDR3 spans 15 residues. CDR3 protein: CASSHRDREGYEQYF. The CDR3 DNA reads as TGTGCCAGCAGTCACCGGGACAGGGAGGGGTACGAGCAGTATTTC.

The chain employs TRBV5-4 and TRBJ2-3, with TRBD1 matching over 8 bases. V was pared by 3 bases and J by 3 bases, with 6 bases of the junction left unmatched. This CDR3 contains 15 residues. The germline V gene encodes CDR1 SGHNT and CDR2 YYREEE (reference sequence). The CDR3 sequence: CASSSRTGLTDTQYF. DNA of the CDR3: TGTGCCAGCAGCTCACGGACAGGGCTAACAGATACGCAGTATTTT.

The chain uses TRBV7-2 and TRBJ2-7, with D tentatively TRBD1 (6 bases). The CDR3 is made up of 15 amino acids. Germline CDR1 and CDR2: SGHTA and FQGNSA. V was clipped by 1 base and J by 3 bases, with 13 bases between them. CDR3 region: CASSLEVGRGYEQYF. In nucleotides, the CDR3 is TGTGCCAGCAGCTTAGAAGTCGGCAGGGGCTACGAGCAGTACTTC.

This rearrangement joins TRBV2 to TRBJ1-1, with D tentatively TRBD1 (5 bases). The CDR3 sequence is 13 residues long. Per germline, CDR1 SNHLY and CDR2 FYNNEI. Trimming shortened V by 5 bases and J by 6 bases, and 13 bases separated the two germline ends. Written as DNA, the CDR3 is TGTGCCAGCAGTCAGCAGGGTTCGTCTGAAGCTTTCTTT. This codes for CASSQQGSSEAFF.

This clone was seen a few times. The CDR3 nucleotides are TGTGCCAGCAGCCAAGGATCCGGTTGGGAGACCCAGTACTTC. Translated: CASSQGSGWETQYF. The J gene is TRBJ2-5, the V gene TRBV14; D remains ambiguous. Germline V gives CDR1 SGHDN, CDR2 FVKESK. The ends were cut back, 1 base at V and 5 bases at J, with 11 bases in the middle. The CDR3 is 14 amino acids. Looking up the rest from reference TRBV14 and TRBJ2-5 gives the full variable domain: EAGVTQFPSHSVIEKGQTVTLRCDPISGHDNLYWYRRVMGKEIKFLLHFVKESKQDESGMPNNRFLAERTGGTYSTLKVQPAELEDSGVYFCASSQGSGWETQYFGPGTRLLVL.